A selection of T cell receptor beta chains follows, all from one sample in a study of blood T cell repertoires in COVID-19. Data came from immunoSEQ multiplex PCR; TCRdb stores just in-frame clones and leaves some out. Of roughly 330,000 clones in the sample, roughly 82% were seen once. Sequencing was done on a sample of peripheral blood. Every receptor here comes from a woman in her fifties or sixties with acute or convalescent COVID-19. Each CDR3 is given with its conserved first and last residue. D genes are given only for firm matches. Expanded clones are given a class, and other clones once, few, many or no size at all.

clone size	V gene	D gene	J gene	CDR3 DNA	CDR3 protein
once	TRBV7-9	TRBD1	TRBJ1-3	TGTGCCAGCAGAACCCCGAGGGGGACAGGTTATGGAAACACCATATATTTT	CASRTPRGTGYGNTIYF
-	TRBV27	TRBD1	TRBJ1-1	TGTGCCAGCAGTCCGTACAGACAGGGGAGGAACACTGAAGCTTTCTTT	CASSPYRQGRNTEAFF
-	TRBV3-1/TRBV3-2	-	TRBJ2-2	TGTGCCAGCAGCCCGGGGGCCGGGGAGCTGTTTTTT	CASSPGAGELFF
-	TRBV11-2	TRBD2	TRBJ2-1	TGTGCCAGCAGCTTAGGTGGGACTAGCGCATACAATGAGCAGTTCTTC	CASSLGGTSAYNEQFF
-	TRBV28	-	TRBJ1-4	TGTGCCAGCAGTTCCCCCCTTGCAACTAATGAAAAACTGTTTTTT	CASSSPLATNEKLFF
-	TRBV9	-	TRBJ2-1	TGTGCCAGCAGCGTGTTGGGAGGCCCCAACAATGAGCAGTTCTTC	CASSVLGGPNNEQFF
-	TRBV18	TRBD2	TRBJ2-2	TGTGCCAGCTCACCACTTGCGGGAGCGAACACCGGGGAGCTGTTTTTT	CASSPLAGANTGELFF
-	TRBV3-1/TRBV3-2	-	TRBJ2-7	TGTGCCAGCAGCCAAGTTCGGGTCAACTACGAGCAGTACTTC	CASSQVRVNYEQYF
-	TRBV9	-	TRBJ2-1	TGTGCCAGCAGCGTGGGCAGTAATGAGCAGTTCTTC	CASSVGSNEQFF
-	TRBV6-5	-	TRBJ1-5	TGTGCCAGCAGTTACTCCGGGAGGCAAGATCAGCCCCAGCATTTT	CASSYSGRQDQPQHF
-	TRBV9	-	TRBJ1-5	TGTGCCAGCAGCGTATCCGGGGGGGCAGATCAGCCCCAGCATTTT	CASSVSGGADQPQHF
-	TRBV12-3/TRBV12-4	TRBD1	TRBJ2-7	TGTGCCAGCACCCTTGGGACAGTTGACGAGCAGTACTTC	CASTLGTVDEQYF
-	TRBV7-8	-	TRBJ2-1	TGTGCCAGCAGCTTAGAGGGAGTTTCCTACAATGAGCAGTTCTTC	CASSLEGVSYNEQFF
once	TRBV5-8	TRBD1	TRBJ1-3	TGTGCCAGCAGCTTGGGTAACAGGGGTTTTGGAAACACCATATATTTT	CASSLGNRGFGNTIYF
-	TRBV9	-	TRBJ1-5	TGTGCCAGCAGCGTCCTAGGAGGGATTAATCAGCCCCAGCATTTT	CASSVLGGINQPQHF
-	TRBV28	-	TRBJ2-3	TGTGCCAGCAGCGGGGGACGCGCCCGGTATTTT	CASSGGRARYF
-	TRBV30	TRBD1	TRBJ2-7	TGTGCCTGGAGTACAGGGGGCTACGAGCAGTACTTC	CAWSTGGYEQYF
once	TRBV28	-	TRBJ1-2	TGTGCCAGCAGACTGGGGCCGGGGGAACAGTATGGCTACACCTTC	CASRLGPGEQYGYTF
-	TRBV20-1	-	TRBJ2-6	TGCAGTGCGCGTGGGGCCAACGTCCTGACTTTC	CSARGANVLTF
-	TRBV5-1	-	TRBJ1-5	TGCGCCAGCAGCTTGGATGGAGTCTATAGCAATCAGCCCCAGCATTTT	CASSLDGVYSNQPQHF
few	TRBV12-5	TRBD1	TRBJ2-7	TGTGCTAGTGGTTTGGGTTACAGGGGCAACTACGAGCAGTACTTC	CASGLGYRGNYEQYF
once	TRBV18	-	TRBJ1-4	TGTGCCAGCTCACCACTCGGGGAAGAGGGTGAAAAACTGTTTTTT	CASSPLGEEGEKLFF
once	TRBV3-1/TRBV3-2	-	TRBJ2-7	TGTGCCAGCAGCCAAAATTCGGAAAAAAGGACTTTTCGGCACTACGAGCAGTACTTC	CASSQNSEKRTFRHYEQYF
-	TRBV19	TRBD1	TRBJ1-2	TGTGCCACCGGACAGGCAGGCTACACCTTC	CATGQAGYTF
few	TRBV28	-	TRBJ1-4	TGTGCCAGCAGTCCTGCAACTAATGAAAAACTGTTTTTT	CASSPATNEKLFF
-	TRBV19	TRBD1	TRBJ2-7	TGTGCCAGTAGTCGGAGGGGACAGGCCGGCTACGAGCAGTACTTC	CASSRRGQAGYEQYF
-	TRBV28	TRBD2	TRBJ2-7	TGTGCCAGCAGACCGTCGTTATTCGGGGGGGGTTTTTACGAGCAGTACTTC	CASRPSLFGGGFYEQYF
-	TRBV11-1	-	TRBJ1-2	TGTGCCAGCAGCTGGGACACAGTTGGCTACACCTTC	CASSWDTVGYTF
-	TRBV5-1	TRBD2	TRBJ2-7	TGCGCCAGCAGCTTGTTGGTAGCGGGACCCTACGAGCAGTACTTC	CASSLLVAGPYEQYF
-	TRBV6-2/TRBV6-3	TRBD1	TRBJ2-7	TGTGCCAGCAGTTACGACAGGGCTAGCTCCTACGAGCAGTACTTC	CASSYDRASSYEQYF
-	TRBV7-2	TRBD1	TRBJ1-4	TGTGCCAGCAGCCCGGGGGACAGCTCTAATGAAAAACTGTTTTTT	CASSPGDSSNEKLFF
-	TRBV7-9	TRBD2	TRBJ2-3	TGTGCCAGCAGCTTAGGGACTAGCGGGAGTTCGGATACGCAGTATTTT	CASSLGTSGSSDTQYF
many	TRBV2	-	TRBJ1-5	TGTGCCAGCACGAGGGAAAGGAATCAGCCCCAGCATTTT	CASTRERNQPQHF
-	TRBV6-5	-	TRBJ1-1	TGTGCCAGCTCGGAGGGTTGGGACACTGAAGCTTTCTTT	CASSEGWDTEAFF
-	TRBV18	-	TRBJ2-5	TGTGCCAGCTCACCGGCCTATGACAGGCTGCAAGAGACCCAGTACTTC	CASSPAYDRLQETQYF
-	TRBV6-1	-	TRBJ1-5	TGTGCCAGCAGTGAATTGGGCCCCAATCAGCCCCAGCATTTT	CASSELGPNQPQHF
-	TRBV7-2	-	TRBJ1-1	TGTGCCAGCACCCAAGGGAGGGGATCCACTGAAGCTTTCTTT	CASTQGRGSTEAFF
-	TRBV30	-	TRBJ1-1	TGTGCCTGGACTGCCCGGTTCAACACTGAAGCTTTCTTT	CAWTARFNTEAFF
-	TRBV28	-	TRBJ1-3	TGTGCCAGCAGTTTAAGGCGGGCTGGAAACACCATATATTTT	CASSLRRAGNTIYF
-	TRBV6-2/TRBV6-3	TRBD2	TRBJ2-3	TGTGCCAGCAGTTCCCCCGGGACTAGCGGCACAGATACGCAGTATTTT	CASSSPGTSGTDTQYF
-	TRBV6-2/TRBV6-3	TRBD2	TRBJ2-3	TGTGCCAGCAGTTACGGACTAGCGGGAAATGCAGATACGCAGTATTTT	CASSYGLAGNADTQYF
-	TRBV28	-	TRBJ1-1	TGTGCCAGCAGTTTATCCAGCGCAGGGATCACTGAAGCTTTCTTT	CASSLSSAGITEAFF
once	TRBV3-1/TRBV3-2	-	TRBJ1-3	TGTGCCAGCAGTCCGGACACGGGTGGAAACACCATATATTTT	CASSPDTGGNTIYF
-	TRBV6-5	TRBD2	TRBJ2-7	TGTGCCAGCGTCGGACTAGCTGAGGAGCAGTACTTC	CASVGLAEEQYF
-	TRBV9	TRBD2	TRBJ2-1	TGTGCCAGCAGCGCTAGCGGGATGGTCCACAATGAGCAGTTCTTC	CASSASGMVHNEQFF
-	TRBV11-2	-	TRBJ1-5	TGTGCCAGCAGCCCGTCAGGGGAGAATCAGCCCCAGCATTTT	CASSPSGENQPQHF
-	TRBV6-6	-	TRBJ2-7	TGTGCCAGTCACACCGCAGACTCCTACGAGCAGTACTTC	CASHTADSYEQYF
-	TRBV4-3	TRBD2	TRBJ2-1	TGCGCCAGCAGCCAAGACCCAAGCGGGAGCTCCTACAATGAGCAGTTCTTC	CASSQDPSGSSYNEQFF
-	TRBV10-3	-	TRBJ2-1	TGTGCCATGGGAGTTGAGAATTACAATGAGCAGTTCTTC	CAMGVENYNEQFF
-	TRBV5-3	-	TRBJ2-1	TGTGCCAGAAGCCCGATCAGGGGATCTGGCAATGAGCAGTTCTTC	CARSPIRGSGNEQFF
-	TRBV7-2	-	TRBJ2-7	TGTGCCAGCAGCCTCTCCTACGAGCAGTACTTC	CASSLSYEQYF
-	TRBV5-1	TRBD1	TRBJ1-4	TGCGCCAGCAGCCCGGGACAGTCTAATGAAAAACTGTTTTTT	CASSPGQSNEKLFF
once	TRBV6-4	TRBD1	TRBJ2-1	TGTGCCAGCAGAAAGTCCGGGACAGGGATCAATGAGCAGTTCTTC	CASRKSGTGINEQFF
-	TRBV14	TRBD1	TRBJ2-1	TGTGCCAGCAGCCCCCTGGTGAGGGGGCTATCAAGGGAGCAGTTCTTC	CASSPLVRGLSREQFF
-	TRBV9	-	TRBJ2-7	TGTGCCAGCAGCGTAGATGGGGGCGGGGGCCACTACGAGCAGTACTTC	CASSVDGGGGHYEQYF
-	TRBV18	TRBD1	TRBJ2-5	TGTGCCAGCTCACCTACAGGGGGAGAGACCCAGTACTTC	CASSPTGGETQYF
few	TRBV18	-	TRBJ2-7	TGTGCCAGCTCGACAGGACGGAGTAGCTCCTACGAGCAGTACTTC	CASSTGRSSSYEQYF
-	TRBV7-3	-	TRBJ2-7	TGTGCCAGCAGCTTATCGTCGGGTGGGGAGCAGTACTTC	CASSLSSGGEQYF
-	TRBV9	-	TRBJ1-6	TGTGCCAGCAGCGGCCGAACAGGGAACTATAATTCACCCCTCCACTTT	CASSGRTGNYNSPLHF
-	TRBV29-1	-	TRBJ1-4	TGCAGCGTTGTCGGTGACTCCCTGGAAAAACTGTTTTTT	CSVVGDSLEKLFF